The rows below give T cell receptor beta chains drawn from one sample of a study of blood T cell repertoires in COVID-19. The protocol was immunoSEQ multiplex PCR, while the TCRdb copy is restricted to in-frame clones and leaves out a portion. Of a few hundred thousand clones in the sample, roughly 91% were seen once. Specimen: PBMCs or T cells enriched from blood (not recorded which). The receptors shown here come from a woman younger than 45 who had recovered from COVID-19. Both conserved end residues are part of each CDR3. The D gene is left open where the match is weak. Size values are once, few and many counts, or a class for expanded clones, and some rows have none.

v_call	clone_size	d_call	cdr3_length	j_call	cdr3_nt	cdr3_aa
TRBV21-1	-	-	14	TRBJ1-2	TGTGCCAGCAGCACCCAGGACAGGGAGAACGGCTACACCTTC	CASSTQDRENGYTF
TRBV7-3	once	-	14	TRBJ1-6	TGTGCCAGCAGCCCGGGGGACCTCAATTCACCCCTCCACTTT	CASSPGDLNSPLHF
TRBV6-6	-	TRBD1	17	TRBJ2-3	TGTGCCAGCAGTCTCGGCGGCGGCAGGGGGTTAACAGATACGCAGTATTTT	CASSLGGGRGLTDTQYF
TRBV30	-	TRBD2	15	TRBJ2-1	TGTGCCTGGAGTGTCCTAGCGGGAGACTACAATGAGCAGTTCTTC	CAWSVLAGDYNEQFF
TRBV19	-	-	13	TRBJ2-7	TGTGCCAGTAGTATCACTAGCTCCTACGAGCAGTACTTC	CASSITSSYEQYF
TRBV18	-	TRBD2	15	TRBJ2-1	TGTGCCAGCGGAAAGACTAGCGGGAGTTACAATGAGCAGTTCTTC	CASGKTSGSYNEQFF
TRBV10-3	-	TRBD1	17	TRBJ2-7	TGTGCCATCAGCCATCCTAACGACAGGGCGGACTCCTACGAGCAGTACTTC	CAISHPNDRADSYEQYF
TRBV5-1	-	TRBD1	17	TRBJ1-3	TGCGCCAGCAGCAGACTCCCGGGACAGGGTGCTGGAAACACCATATATTTT	CASSRLPGQGAGNTIYF
TRBV28	-	-	12	TRBJ1-1	TGTGCCAGCAGGGACAGTATAACTGAAGCTTTCTTT	CASRDSITEAFF
TRBV19	-	-	15	TRBJ2-5	TGTGCCAGTAGTATAGTCCCGGGTACCCAAGAGACCCAGTACTTC	CASSIVPGTQETQYF
TRBV7-9	-	-	11	TRBJ2-3	TGTGCCAGCAGCTCCCCATATACGCAGTATTTT	CASSSPYTQYF
TRBV28	-	-	12	TRBJ1-2	TGTGCCAGCAGTTTTTCAGGCTATGGCTACACCTTC	CASSFSGYGYTF
TRBV24-1	once	TRBD2	17	TRBJ2-1	TGTGCCACCAGTGATCGAAGCCGGGCTCGGGAGGACAATGAGCAGTTCTTC	CATSDRSRAREDNEQFF
TRBV11-2	once	-	14	TRBJ1-2	TGTGCCAGCAGCTTAATGGGCCGCACCTATGGCTACACCTTC	CASSLMGRTYGYTF
TRBV19	-	TRBD2	14	TRBJ2-2	TGTGCCACCCTAGCGGGAGGGCCGCCCGGGGAGCTGTTTTTT	CATLAGGPPGELFF
TRBV2	-	TRBD2	15	TRBJ2-1	TGTGCCAGGGCCTCGGGGAGGGAGCTTTACAATGAGCAGTTCTTC	CARASGRELYNEQFF
TRBV29-1	-	-	14	TRBJ1-1	TGCAGCGTTGCCCTTTGGCGGTCGAACACTGAAGCTTTCTTT	CSVALWRSNTEAFF
TRBV7-9	-	-	13	TRBJ1-2	TGTGCCAGCAGCTCTAGGGGGAGTGGTGGCTACACCTTC	CASSSRGSGGYTF
TRBV7-8	-	-	17	TRBJ2-2	TGTGCCAGCAGCTTAGATGTTTTGGAGGGGTTTACCGGGGAGCTGTTTTTT	CASSLDVLEGFTGELFF
TRBV6-5	-	-	15	TRBJ1-5	TGTGCCAGCAGTTACTCGACGGGTGGCAATCAGCCCCAGCATTTT	CASSYSTGGNQPQHF
TRBV7-6	-	TRBD2	14	TRBJ2-3	TGTGCCAGCAGCGCAAGCGGGAGTGGAGATACGCAGTATTTT	CASSASGSGDTQYF
TRBV2	-	-	15	TRBJ2-5	TGTGCCAGCAGTGATCAGGGAACCTATGGGGAGACCCAGTACTTC	CASSDQGTYGETQYF
TRBV5-1	once	TRBD1	14	TRBJ2-7	TGCGCCAGCAGCCGCGGGACAGGGGGCAATGAGCAGTACTTC	CASSRGTGGNEQYF
TRBV5-1	-	-	18	TRBJ2-6	TGCGCCAGCAGCTCTTACAGGTGGGGGGTTTCTGGGGCCAACGTCCTGACTTTC	CASSSYRWGVSGANVLTF
TRBV5-1	-	-	16	TRBJ1-1	TGCGCCAGCAGCTTTAATCAAGCTGGCGGGGACACTGAAGCTTTCTTT	CASSFNQAGGDTEAFF
TRBV29-1	-	TRBD1	11	TRBJ2-7	TGCAGCGTTTATGACAGGGACGAGCAGTACTTC	CSVYDRDEQYF
TRBV28	once	-	13	TRBJ1-1	TGTGCCAGCAGTTTAGGTCCCCGGACTGAAGCTTTCTTT	CASSLGPRTEAFF
TRBV5-4	once	TRBD2	15	TRBJ2-3	TGTGCCAGCAGCTTAGCGGGAGGTTACACAGATACGCAGTATTTT	CASSLAGGYTDTQYF
TRBV27	once	-	13	TRBJ2-7	TGTGCCAGCAGTTGGGGCAGGTCCTACGAGCAGTACTTC	CASSWGRSYEQYF
TRBV7-2	-	-	15	TRBJ2-1	TGTGCCAGCAGCTTAGGTCTTAGGAGAAACAATGAGCAGTTCTTC	CASSLGLRRNNEQFF
TRBV20-1	once	TRBD1	14	TRBJ1-1	TGCAGTGCTACTGACAGGGGCCGTCGTGAGCGGGCTTTCTTT	CSATDRGRRERAFF
TRBV6-5	once	TRBD2	14	TRBJ2-1	TGTGCCAGCAGTTATCGAGGGAGGGAAAATGAGCAGTTCTTC	CASSYRGRENEQFF
TRBV5-4	-	TRBD1	14	TRBJ2-6	TGTGCCAGCAGCGACAGGGCCGGGGCCAACGTCCTGACTTTC	CASSDRAGANVLTF
TRBV4-2	-	-	14	TRBJ2-7	TGTGCCAGCAGCTTCCGTGACAGTACCTACGAGCAGTACTTC	CASSFRDSTYEQYF
TRBV6-5	-	-	13	TRBJ1-2	TGTGCCAGCAGTCCAGGCGGGGGGAGCGGCTACACCTTC	CASSPGGGSGYTF
TRBV2	-	-	12	TRBJ1-2	TGTGCCAGCAGGGCGGGACCCTATGGCTACACCTTC	CASRAGPYGYTF
TRBV19	-	-	18	TRBJ1-5	TGTGCCAGTAGTATTGACAGCGGGGATCGGGCAAACAATCAGCCCCAGCATTTT	CASSIDSGDRANNQPQHF
TRBV5-6	-	TRBD1	18	TRBJ1-4	TGTGCCAGCAGCTGGGGCCCGGGGTGGACAGGGTCTGATGAAAAACTGTTTTTT	CASSWGPGWTGSDEKLFF
TRBV6-2/TRBV6-3	-	TRBD2	16	TRBJ2-2	TGTGCCAGCAGTTTTGGACTAGCTTCTTTCACCGGGGAGCTGTTTTTT	CASSFGLASFTGELFF
TRBV28	-	TRBD1	14	TRBJ1-1	TGTGCCAGCAGTCCAAGACAGGGGAGCACTGAAGCTTTCTTT	CASSPRQGSTEAFF
TRBV19	-	-	18	TRBJ2-6	TGTGCCAGTAGTATAGTAGCGTCATCTCTCTCTGGGGCCAACGTCCTGACTTTC	CASSIVASSLSGANVLTF
TRBV6-4	-	-	14	TRBJ2-3	TGTGCCAGCAGTGAACAGGGCATGATACATACGCAGTATTTT	CASSEQGMIHTQYF
TRBV19	-	-	14	TRBJ1-3	TGTGCCAGTAGTATTCCCACAGAGCGAAACACCATATATTTT	CASSIPTERNTIYF
TRBV7-9	-	TRBD2	15	TRBJ2-3	TGTGCCAGCAGCACGACTAGCGAAAGCACAGATACGCAGTATTTT	CASSTTSESTDTQYF
TRBV4-1	-	-	17	TRBJ2-7	TGCGCCAGCAGCCAAGTCAGGGGGAGGATGGGCTTGTACGAGCAGTACTTC	CASSQVRGRMGLYEQYF
TRBV10-3	-	TRBD1	15	TRBJ1-5	TGTGCCATCAGCCGGACAGGGGGTGGCAATCAGCCCCAGCATTTT	CAISRTGGGNQPQHF
TRBV7-2	-	-	17	TRBJ1-3	TGTGCCAGCAGCTTAGTTTGGGGCAACCGCGCTGGAAACACCATATATTTT	CASSLVWGNRAGNTIYF
TRBV2	-	-	13	TRBJ1-5	TGTGCCAGCAGGGGGACTGGAAATCAGCCCCAGCATTTT	CASRGTGNQPQHF
TRBV13	-	-	16	TRBJ2-1	TGTGCCAGCAGAAGAGGAGGGGCTCCCTCCTACAATGAGCAGTTCTTC	CASRRGGAPSYNEQFF
TRBV3-1/TRBV3-2	-	TRBD1	19	TRBJ1-3	TGTGCCAGCAGCCATTTTGGGTTGACAGGGGAAGGCTCTGGAAACACCATATATTTT	CASSHFGLTGEGSGNTIYF
TRBV27	-	TRBD1	13	TRBJ2-7	TGTGCCAGCAGGAGACAGGGGATACACGAGCAGTACTTC	CASRRQGIHEQYF
TRBV7-3	-	-	13	TRBJ2-5	TGTGCCAGCAGCTTAAGTCTTGAAGAGACCCAGTACTTC	CASSLSLEETQYF
TRBV7-6	-	TRBD1	16	TRBJ1-1	TGTGCCAGCAGCTTACTATCAGGGGGCGCCGACACTGAAGCTTTCTTT	CASSLLSGGADTEAFF
TRBV19	-	-	13	TRBJ2-1	TGTGCCAGTAGTATATTTGGCGGAAATGAGCAGTTCTTC	CASSIFGGNEQFF
TRBV5-1	-	-	14	TRBJ2-7	TGCGCCAGCGGAACGGGACACGACTCCTACGAGCAGTACTTC	CASGTGHDSYEQYF
TRBV6-5	-	TRBD1	14	TRBJ1-2	TGTGCCAGCAGAGTAGGGGGCGCAGGGTATGGCTACACCTTC	CASRVGGAGYGYTF